The entry that follows covers one T cell receptor (beta chain) sequence. What it binds is not known. Unsorted cryopreserved PBMC were sequenced, averaging around 100,000 T cells per clinical donor. These data belong to a study of T cells in tuberculosis. Study background: T cells were selected with CD1B tetramers loaded with glucose monomycolate. Study-level findings and limits: Cases with active tuberculosis were adults, while controls were adolescents. Active tuberculosis TCR-alpha repertoires lay closer to GMM-specific TCRs than IGRA-negative controls, suggesting clonal expansion.

TCRdb keeps only in-frame clones here, not all; method: immunoSEQ multiplex PCR. The sample carries under 40,000 clones, approximately 93% recorded once. Trimming pared 3 bases from V and 4 bases from J, leaving 16 bases between. The CDR3 covers 15 residues. The germline gives CDR1 SEHNR, CDR2 FQNEAQ (reference sequence). Sequencing was performed on PBMCs. The clonotype originates from a donor aged 10 to 29 with latent tuberculosis or without tuberculosis infection. This chain joins TRBV7-9 and TRBJ2-7; D possibly corresponds to TRBD2 (6 bases). The CDR3 region has the DNA TGTGCCAGCAGCTTGGGGTATCTAAGCGGGTACGAGCAGTACTTC. Amino acid sequence: CASSLGYLSGYEQYF.